This TCR beta chain was identified during a study of blood T cell repertoires in COVID-19. Study-level information: The origin of the acute and convalescent COVID-19 samples was the United States, Italy and Spain.

Method: immunoSEQ multiplex PCR; TCRdb's copy keeps in-frame clones and lacks some. The sample consists of 130,000 to 150,000 clones, 87% of them appearing once. Germline values: CDR1 LNHDA, CDR2 SQIVND (reference sequence). This CDR3 spans 14 amino acids. The V end was cut by 10 bases, the J end by 5 bases, with 20 bases between. Recovered status in Cohort 3 required two negative PCRs, clearance, or symptom resolution. The clonotype was recovered from a man aged 60-69 years who had recovered from COVID-19. Specimen: PBMCs or T cells enriched from blood (not recorded which). This chain links TRBV19 with TRBJ1-1; D not resolved. In DNA, the CDR3 is TGTGCCACCACACGGCGGCAGCCCGGGACTGAAGCTTTCTTT. Amino acid sequence: CATTRRQPGTEAFF.